These T cell receptor beta chains were read from a single sample in a study of blood T cell repertoires in COVID-19. Profiled with immunoSEQ multiplex PCR; TCRdb holds only in-frame clones, not every one. Counted here are 120,000 to 150,000 clones, approximately 87% occurring once; the ten biggest clones make up around 8.3%. Material for sequencing was peripheral blood. These receptors were taken from a woman in her forties or fifties with active or convalescent COVID-19. The CDR3 runs from the conserved cysteine through the conserved F or W. The order of the fields is D gene, clone size, V gene, J gene, CDR3 protein, CDR3 DNA. A D gene is named only where the DNA matches it firmly. Size tells how often a clone was seen (once, few, many) or the class of an expanded clone, and some rows leave it out.

D gene: TRBD1
clone size: NA
V gene: TRBV18
J gene: TRBJ1-1
CDR3 protein: CASSPRRQGENEAFF
CDR3 DNA: TGTGCCAGCTCACCTCGGAGACAGGGAGAGAATGAAGCTTTCTTT

D gene: TRBD1
clone size: NA
V gene: TRBV7-2
J gene: TRBJ1-2
CDR3 protein: CASSRGQRNYGYTF
CDR3 DNA: TGTGCCAGCAGCAGGGGACAGAGGAACTATGGCTACACCTTC

D gene: NA
clone size: NA
V gene: TRBV29-1
J gene: TRBJ1-4
CDR3 protein: CSVTTPGLMREKLFF
CDR3 DNA: TGCAGCGTTACTACACCGGGTCTCATGCGGGAAAAACTGTTTTTT

D gene: NA
clone size: once
V gene: TRBV19
J gene: TRBJ2-1
CDR3 protein: CASSIAGNTYNEQFF
CDR3 DNA: TGTGCCAGTAGTATAGCGGGGAATACCTACAATGAGCAGTTCTTC

D gene: TRBD2
clone size: NA
V gene: TRBV28
J gene: TRBJ2-1
CDR3 protein: CASSLFGASGSTEQFF
CDR3 DNA: TGTGCCAGCAGTTTATTTGGGGCTAGCGGGAGCACTGAGCAGTTCTTC

D gene: NA
clone size: NA
V gene: TRBV6-5
J gene: TRBJ1-1
CDR3 protein: CASSYSPSGAEAFF
CDR3 DNA: TGTGCCAGCAGTTACTCTCCGAGCGGGGCTGAAGCTTTCTTT

D gene: NA
clone size: NA
V gene: TRBV9
J gene: TRBJ1-1
CDR3 protein: CASSVTALNTEAFF
CDR3 DNA: TGTGCCAGCAGCGTAACAGCATTGAACACTGAAGCTTTCTTT

D gene: TRBD2
clone size: NA
V gene: TRBV6-2/TRBV6-3
J gene: TRBJ2-4
CDR3 protein: CASSFSGGNIQYF
CDR3 DNA: TGTGCCAGCAGTTTCAGCGGGGGAAACATTCAGTACTTC

D gene: NA
clone size: NA
V gene: TRBV28
J gene: TRBJ1-6
CDR3 protein: CASSSGTLNNSPLHF
CDR3 DNA: TGTGCCAGCAGTTCCGGGACACTGAATAATTCACCCCTCCACTTT

D gene: TRBD1
clone size: NA
V gene: TRBV10-3
J gene: TRBJ2-3
CDR3 protein: CANPRGPDTQYF
CDR3 DNA: TGTGCCAATCCGAGGGGGCCAGATACGCAGTATTTT

D gene: TRBD2
clone size: NA
V gene: TRBV23-1
J gene: TRBJ2-1
CDR3 protein: CASSQKLAGIYNEQFF
CDR3 DNA: TGCGCCAGCAGTCAAAAACTAGCGGGGATATACAATGAGCAGTTCTTC

D gene: TRBD1
clone size: once
V gene: TRBV15
J gene: TRBJ2-5
CDR3 protein: CATSRDRGTGTNQETQYF
CDR3 DNA: TGTGCCACCAGCAGAGATCGGGGGACAGGGACGAACCAAGAGACCCAGTACTTC

D gene: NA
clone size: once
V gene: TRBV3-1/TRBV3-2
J gene: TRBJ2-1
CDR3 protein: CASSQLDSLSYNEQFF
CDR3 DNA: TGTGCCAGCAGCCAACTGGACTCCCTTTCCTACAATGAGCAGTTCTTC

D gene: TRBD1
clone size: NA
V gene: TRBV9
J gene: TRBJ1-2
CDR3 protein: CASSRFAGGQGATYGYTF
CDR3 DNA: TGTGCCAGCTCCCGTTTTGCAGGTGGGCAGGGGGCGACCTATGGCTACACCTTC

D gene: NA
clone size: NA
V gene: TRBV11-3
J gene: TRBJ2-7
CDR3 protein: CASSLARGIYEQYF
CDR3 DNA: TGTGCCAGCAGCTTAGCACGAGGAATCTACGAGCAGTACTTC

D gene: NA
clone size: NA
V gene: TRBV13
J gene: TRBJ2-2
CDR3 protein: CASSPRVSRVPGELFF
CDR3 DNA: TGTGCCAGCAGCCCCCGGGTCTCTCGGGTTCCCGGGGAGCTGTTTTTT

D gene: NA
clone size: few
V gene: TRBV14
J gene: TRBJ2-2
CDR3 protein: CASSQDPRDTNTGELFF
CDR3 DNA: TGTGCCAGCAGCCAAGATCCCAGGGACACCAACACCGGGGAGCTGTTTTTT

D gene: NA
clone size: NA
V gene: TRBV9
J gene: TRBJ1-1
CDR3 protein: CASSFAQMNTEAFF
CDR3 DNA: TGTGCCAGCAGCTTCGCCCAGATGAACACTGAAGCTTTCTTT

D gene: NA
clone size: NA
V gene: TRBV6-5
J gene: TRBJ1-6
CDR3 protein: CASTSYGSPLHF
CDR3 DNA: TGTGCCAGCACCTCCTACGGTTCACCCCTCCACTTT

D gene: TRBD1
clone size: NA
V gene: TRBV28
J gene: TRBJ1-1
CDR3 protein: CASSLRGQSWASEAFF
CDR3 DNA: TGTGCCAGCAGTTTAAGGGGGCAGTCGTGGGCCTCTGAAGCTTTCTTT

D gene: TRBD1
clone size: NA
V gene: TRBV5-4
J gene: TRBJ1-2
CDR3 protein: CASSTGTGGYLGRDGYTF
CDR3 DNA: TGTGCCAGCAGCACCGGGACAGGGGGGTATTTGGGTCGGGATGGCTACACCTTC

D gene: TRBD1
clone size: NA
V gene: TRBV30
J gene: TRBJ1-5
CDR3 protein: CAWNDRGSKQPQHF
CDR3 DNA: TGTGCCTGGAACGACAGGGGCTCGAAGCAGCCCCAGCATTTT

D gene: NA
clone size: NA
V gene: TRBV5-1
J gene: TRBJ1-1
CDR3 protein: CASSSISTGSTEAFF
CDR3 DNA: TGCGCCAGCAGCTCAATTAGTACAGGGTCCACTGAAGCTTTCTTT

D gene: NA
clone size: NA
V gene: TRBV28
J gene: TRBJ1-2
CDR3 protein: CASSLGGAYGYTF
CDR3 DNA: TGTGCCAGCAGTTTAGGGGGCGCATATGGCTACACCTTC

D gene: NA
clone size: NA
V gene: TRBV5-1
J gene: TRBJ2-7
CDR3 protein: CASSGQVFNEQYF
CDR3 DNA: TGCGCCAGCAGTGGCCAGGTTTTCAACGAGCAGTACTTC